A selection of T cell receptor beta chains follows, all from one sample in a study of T-cell memory formation after mild COVID-19. TCRdb passed the 5' RACE reads through MiXCR, listing each CDR3 protein once. The sample has about 320,000 distinct CDR3 sequences, approximately 14% seen once. Sequenced sample: PBMCs or a T cell subset sorted from them (not recorded which). The origin of the receptors is a man younger than 30 who had mild COVID-19 (a few samples of this study predate the infection). Cell type and time point are not known. The CDR3 runs from the conserved cysteine through the conserved F or W. Each record gives: J gene, V gene, D gene, CDR3 protein. The D gene is left open where the match is weak.

>TRBJ2-5|TRBV18|TRBD2
CASSPSPGTSGETQYF
>TRBJ1-6|TRBV27|.
CASSLYLDNSPLHF
>TRBJ2-2|TRBV24-1|.
CATSDPSGPSTGELFF
>TRBJ2-3|TRBV5-1|.
CASSPLFGGTDTQYF
>TRBJ2-5|TRBV7-2|.
CASSAGYLAAETQYF
>TRBJ2-1|TRBV5-4|TRBD2
CASSWLAGNNEQFF
>TRBJ1-5|TRBV28|.
CASSLGLHGSNQPQHF
>TRBJ2-5|TRBV11-2|.
CASSSWTWEGTQYF
>TRBJ2-4|TRBV11-2|.
CASSLNRGGGNIQYF
>TRBJ2-3|TRBV3-1|TRBD2
CASSQGSARGADTQYF
>TRBJ2-5|TRBV24-1|TRBD2
CATSDPGGTVPYQETQYF
>TRBJ2-3|TRBV20-1|TRBD2
CSARLGGGTDTQYF
>TRBJ2-2|TRBV12-3/TRBV12-4|.
CASSPVEGGLDGGELFF
>TRBJ2-3|TRBV15|TRBD2
CATSRVGLAGFTDTQYF
>TRBJ2-3|TRBV7-9|TRBD1
CASSPGQGVADTQYF
>TRBJ1-2|TRBV12-3/TRBV12-4|TRBD1
CASSLGDRAGYTF
>TRBJ2-3|TRBV6-2/TRBV6-3|.
CASSTIPDTQYF
>TRBJ2-2|TRBV24-1|.
CATSDYGNTGELFF
>TRBJ2-4|TRBV2|TRBD1
CASTVTGGRQNIQYF
>TRBJ1-4|TRBV25-1|TRBD1
CASSYPAGGPEKLFF
>TRBJ2-3|TRBV7-9|.
CATLLGLAPDTQYF
>TRBJ2-1|TRBV7-9|TRBD2
CASSLEWISGGEQFF